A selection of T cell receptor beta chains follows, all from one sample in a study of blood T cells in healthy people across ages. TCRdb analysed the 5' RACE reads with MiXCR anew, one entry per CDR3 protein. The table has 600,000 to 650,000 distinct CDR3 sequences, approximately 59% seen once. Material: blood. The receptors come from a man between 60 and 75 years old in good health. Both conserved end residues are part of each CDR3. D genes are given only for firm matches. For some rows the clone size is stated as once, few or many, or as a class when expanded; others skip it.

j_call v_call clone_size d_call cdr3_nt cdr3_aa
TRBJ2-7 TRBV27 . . TGTGCCAGCAGTGACGGGGGGCGACTCTACGAGCAGTACTTC CASSDGGRLYEQYF
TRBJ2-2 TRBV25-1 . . TGTGCCAGCAGTGTTCGATCCCCCCCCAACACCGGGGAGCTGTTTTTT CASSVRSPPNTGELFF
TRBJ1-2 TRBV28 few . TGTGCCAGCACCCTGGGTGGCAGTTCTAACTATGGCTACACCTTC CASTLGGSSNYGYTF
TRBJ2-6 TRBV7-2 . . TGTGCCAGCAGCGCGCCAGGGCCTGGGGCCAACGTCCTGACTTTC CASSAPGPGANVLTF
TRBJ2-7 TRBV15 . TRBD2 TGTGCCACCAGCAGACGCTCTAGCGGGGGCGCCTACAATGAGCAGTACTTC CATSRRSSGGAYNEQYF
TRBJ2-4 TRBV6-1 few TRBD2 TGTGCCAGCAGTGACGGGGGCGGGGGGCCTAACCTAGCCAAAAACATTCAGTACTTC CASSDGGGGPNLAKNIQYF
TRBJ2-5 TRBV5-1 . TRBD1 TGCGCCAGCACCGTGACAGGGGGCCACCAAGAGACCCAGTACTTC CASTVTGGHQETQYF
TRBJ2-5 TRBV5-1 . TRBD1 TGCGCCAGCTCTACATCGATACAGGGGGGCGAAGAGACCCAGTACTTC CASSTSIQGGEETQYF
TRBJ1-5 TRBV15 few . TGTGCCACCAGCAGAGATCTCTCGTCCCCTAATCAGCCCCAGCATTTT CATSRDLSSPNQPQHF
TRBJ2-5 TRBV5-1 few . TGCGCCAGCAGCCTGGAACCGCCAGAGACCCAGTACTTC CASSLEPPETQYF
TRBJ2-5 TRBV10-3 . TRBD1 TGTGCCATCAGTGTCGCCGGGACAGGGGCTGAGACCCAGTACTTC CAISVAGTGAETQYF
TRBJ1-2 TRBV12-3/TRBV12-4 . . TGTGCCAGCAGTTTAGGTGCGGGAAGGGGTGGTCCCTATGGCTACACCTTC CASSLGAGRGGPYGYTF
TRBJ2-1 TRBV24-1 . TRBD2 TGTGCCACCAGTGGAGGGGCTAGCGGGGGGGATGAGCAGTTCTTC CATSGGASGGDEQFF
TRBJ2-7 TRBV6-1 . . TGTGCCAGCAGTCCCGACCAGCTAGTTCAGTACTTC CASSPDQLVQYF
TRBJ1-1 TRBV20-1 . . TGCAGTGCTAGGCCGGGACCGTGGAACACTGAAGCTTTCTTT CSARPGPWNTEAFF
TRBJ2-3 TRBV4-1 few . TGCGCCAGCAGCCAAGATCGGCACACAGATACGCAGTATTTT CASSQDRHTDTQYF
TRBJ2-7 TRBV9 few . TGTGCCAGCAGCTTCGGCCGGGTCCCTCCATACGAGCAGTACTTC CASSFGRVPPYEQYF
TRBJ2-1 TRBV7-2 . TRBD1 TGTGCCAGCAGCTTAGAGGGGGCGGGGCAGTTCTTC CASSLEGAGQFF
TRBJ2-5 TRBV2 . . TGTGCCAGCAGTGAGGAAGGGGGGAGCCAGTACTTC CASSEEGGSQYF
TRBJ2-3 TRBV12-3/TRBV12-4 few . TGTGCCAGCAGTTCACTAGGAAATACGCAGTATTTT CASSSLGNTQYF
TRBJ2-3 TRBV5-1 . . TGCGCCAGCAGCCCCCAGGGGGGTACAGATACGCAGTATTTT CASSPQGGTDTQYF
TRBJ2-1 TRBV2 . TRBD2 TGTGCCAGCAGTGGAACGACTAGCGGCCGGCAGTTCTTC CASSGTTSGRQFF
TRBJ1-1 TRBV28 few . TGTGCCAGCAGTTTAATGAGGGTTGGCGCTTTCTTT CASSLMRVGAFF
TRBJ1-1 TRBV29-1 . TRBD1 TGCAGCGTTTGTCAGGGGGGAAGGACTGAAGCTTTCTTT CSVCQGGRTEAFF
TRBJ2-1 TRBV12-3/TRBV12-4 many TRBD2 TGTGCCAGCAGTCCGGGACTAGCGGGGGGGTACAATGAGCAGTTCTTC CASSPGLAGGYNEQFF
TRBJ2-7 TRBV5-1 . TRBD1 TGCGCCGGCAGCTTGGCCCTGGGACAGGGAACCTACGAGCAGTACTTC CAGSLALGQGTYEQYF
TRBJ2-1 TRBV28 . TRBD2 TGTGCCAGCAGTCGGGCGGGGGTTAGGTATGAGCAGTTCTTC CASSRAGVRYEQFF
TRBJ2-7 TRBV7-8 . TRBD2 TGTGCCAGCAGCTTAGAGCCGGGACTACACTACTACGAGCAGTACTTC CASSLEPGLHYYEQYF
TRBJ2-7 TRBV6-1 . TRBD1 TGTGCCAGCACTGCGGACAGGGGTGCTCTCTACGAGCAGTACTTC CASTADRGALYEQYF
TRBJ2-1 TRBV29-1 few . TGCAGCGTTGAATGGTGGGGCCTGCAGGGTGAGCAGTTCTTC CSVEWWGLQGEQFF
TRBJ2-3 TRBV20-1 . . TGCAGTGCCCGACAGGACGGGGGGGATACGCAGTATTTT CSARQDGGDTQYF
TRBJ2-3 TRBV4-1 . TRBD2 TGCGCCAGCAGGTTGACTAGCGGGGGAGATACGCAGTATTTT CASRLTSGGDTQYF
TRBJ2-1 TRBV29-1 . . TGCAGCGTCGGGTACTCCTACAATGAGCAGTTCTTC CSVGYSYNEQFF
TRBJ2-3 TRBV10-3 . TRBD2 TGTGCCATTAAAAGCGGGGCTAGCACAGATACGCAGTATTTT CAIKSGASTDTQYF
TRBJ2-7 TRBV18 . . TGTGCCAGCTGCCGGGGACCAGTAGACTACGAGCAGTACTTC CASCRGPVDYEQYF
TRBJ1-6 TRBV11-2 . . TGTGCCAGCAGCTTAGTGGCCAGCGATTCACCCCTCCAATTT CASSLVASDSPLQF
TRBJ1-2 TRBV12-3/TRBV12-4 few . TGTGCCAGCAGTGACGAAAACTATGGCTACACCTTC CASSDENYGYTF
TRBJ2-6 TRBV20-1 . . TGCAGTGCATTGACGCCTCCTGGGGCCAACGTCCTGACTTTC CSALTPPGANVLTF
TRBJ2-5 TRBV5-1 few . TGCGCCAGCAGCGGCAAAGAGACCCAGTACTTC CASSGKETQYF
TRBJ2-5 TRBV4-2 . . TGTGCCAGCAGCCCATCGGGCAAGCAAGAGACCCAGTACTTC CASSPSGKQETQYF
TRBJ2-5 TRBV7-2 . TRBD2 TGTGCCAGCAGCTTAGGGGGACTACTAGGGCGGGAGACCCAGTACTTC CASSLGGLLGRETQYF
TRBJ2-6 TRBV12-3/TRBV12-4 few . TGTGCCAGCAGTTTAACCCAGACTGGGGCCAACGTCCTGACTTTC CASSLTQTGANVLTF